This T cell receptor (beta chain) is drawn from a study of OX40 agonist ivuxolimab in advanced cancers. About the study: Checkpoint inhibitors had been given previously to roughly 40% of patients. Partial response was recorded in three patients: one hepatocellular carcinoma and two cutaneous melanoma cases.

Only in-frame clones appear in the TCRdb table, and some are missing; sequencing was by immunoSEQ multiplex PCR. The top ten clones hold about 0.31% of a sample with over 150,000 clones, roughly 94% of them seen once. Germline CDR1 is LNHDA and CDR2 is SQIVND (reference sequence). The CDR3 is made up of 16 amino acids. The V end lost 5 bases, the J end lost 2 bases, and 15 bases lay between the germline ends. The input for sequencing was CD4+ or CD8+ T cells sorted from blood, taken in a trial of the OX40 agonist ivuxolimab. The TCR was taken from an adult with an advanced solid tumor such as melanoma, head and neck, liver or kidney cancer. The J gene is TRBJ1-4, the V gene TRBV19; D is uncertain. CDR3 sequence (DNA): TGTGCCAGTAGTGCCGGATTGGGGTACACTAATGAAAAACTGTTTTTT. Translated, it gives CASSAGLGYTNEKLFF.